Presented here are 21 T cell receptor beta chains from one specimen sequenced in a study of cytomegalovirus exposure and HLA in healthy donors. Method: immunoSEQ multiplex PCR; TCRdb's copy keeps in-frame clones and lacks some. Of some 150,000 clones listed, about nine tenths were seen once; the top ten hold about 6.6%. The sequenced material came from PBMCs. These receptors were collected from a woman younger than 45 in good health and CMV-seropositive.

The DNA for the CDR3 is TGTGCCAGCAGAACAGGGGCCAACGTCCTGACTTTC. Its translation is CASRTGANVLTF. The chain uses TRBV2 and TRBJ2-6; D gene unclear. The CDR3 has 12 residues. From germline, CDR1 is SNHLY and CDR2 FYNNEI. Between the trimmed V and J ends, which lost 6 bases and 4 bases, there was a span of 4 bases.

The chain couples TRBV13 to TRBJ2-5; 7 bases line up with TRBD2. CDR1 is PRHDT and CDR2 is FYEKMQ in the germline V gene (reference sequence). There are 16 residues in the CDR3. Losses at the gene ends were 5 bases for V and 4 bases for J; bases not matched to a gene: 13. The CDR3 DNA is TGTGCCAGCAGCGCCTCGGAGCGGGGTAGGGGAGAGACCCAGTACTTC. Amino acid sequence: CASSASERGRGETQYF.

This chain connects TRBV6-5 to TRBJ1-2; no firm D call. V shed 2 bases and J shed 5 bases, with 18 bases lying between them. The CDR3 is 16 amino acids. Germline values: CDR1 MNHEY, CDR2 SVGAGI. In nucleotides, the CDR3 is TGTGCCAGCAGTTACAGTTCCGGGATGGCCTCGTATGGCTACACCTTC. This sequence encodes CASSYSSGMASYGYTF.

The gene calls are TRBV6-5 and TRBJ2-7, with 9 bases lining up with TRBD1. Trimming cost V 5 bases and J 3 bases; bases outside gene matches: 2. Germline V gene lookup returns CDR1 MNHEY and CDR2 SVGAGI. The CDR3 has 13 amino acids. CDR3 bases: TGTGCCAGCAGTCAGGGACAGGGCTACGAGCAGTACTTC. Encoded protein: CASSQGQGYEQYF.

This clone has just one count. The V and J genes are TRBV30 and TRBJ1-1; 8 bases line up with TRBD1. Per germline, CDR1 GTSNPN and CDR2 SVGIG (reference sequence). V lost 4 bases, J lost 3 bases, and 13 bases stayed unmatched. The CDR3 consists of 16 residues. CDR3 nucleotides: TGTGCCTGGAAGGGGACAGGCCGGGATATGCACACTGAAGCTTTCTTT. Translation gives CAWKGTGRDMHTEAFF.

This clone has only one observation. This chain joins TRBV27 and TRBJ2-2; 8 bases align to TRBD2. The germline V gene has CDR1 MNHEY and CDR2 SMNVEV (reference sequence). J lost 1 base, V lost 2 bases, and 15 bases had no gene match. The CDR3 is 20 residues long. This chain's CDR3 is CASSLHEVAGGAGNTGELFF. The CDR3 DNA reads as TGTGCCAGCAGTTTACATGAGGTGGCGGGAGGAGCGGGGAACACCGGGGAGCTGTTTTTT.

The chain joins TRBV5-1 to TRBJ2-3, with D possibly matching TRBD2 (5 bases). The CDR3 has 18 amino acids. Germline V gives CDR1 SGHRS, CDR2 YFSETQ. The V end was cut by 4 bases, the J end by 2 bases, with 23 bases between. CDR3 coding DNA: TGCGCCAGCAGCGCTACTGCTAGCTTTCGAGTTTTCACAGATACGCAGTATTTT. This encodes CASSATASFRVFTDTQYF.

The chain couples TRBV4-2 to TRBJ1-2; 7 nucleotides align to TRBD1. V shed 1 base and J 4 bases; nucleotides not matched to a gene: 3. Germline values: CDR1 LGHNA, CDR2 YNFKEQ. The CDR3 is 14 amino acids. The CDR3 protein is CASSQGTGVYGYTF. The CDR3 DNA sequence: TGTGCCAGCAGCCAAGGAACAGGGGTCTATGGCTACACCTTC.

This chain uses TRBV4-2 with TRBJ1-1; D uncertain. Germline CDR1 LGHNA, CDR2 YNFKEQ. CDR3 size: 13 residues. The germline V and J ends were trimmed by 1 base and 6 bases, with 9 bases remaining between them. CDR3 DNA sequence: TGTGCCAGCAGCCAAGTATCGGGGTCTGAAGCTTTCTTT. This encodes CASSQVSGSEAFF.

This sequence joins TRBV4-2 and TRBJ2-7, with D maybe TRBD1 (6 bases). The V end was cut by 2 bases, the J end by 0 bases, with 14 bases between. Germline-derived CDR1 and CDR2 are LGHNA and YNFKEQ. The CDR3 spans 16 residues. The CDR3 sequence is CASSQPTGTHSYEQYF. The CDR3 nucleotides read TGTGCCAGCAGCCAACCTACCGGGACACACTCCTACGAGCAGTACTTC.

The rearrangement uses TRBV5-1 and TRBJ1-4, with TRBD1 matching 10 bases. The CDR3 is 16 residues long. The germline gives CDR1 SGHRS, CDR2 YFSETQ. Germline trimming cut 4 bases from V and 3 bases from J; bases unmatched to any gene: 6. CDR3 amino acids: CASSRGQGTSNEKLFF. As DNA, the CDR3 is TGCGCCAGCAGCAGGGGACAGGGGACTTCTAATGAAAAACTGTTTTTT.

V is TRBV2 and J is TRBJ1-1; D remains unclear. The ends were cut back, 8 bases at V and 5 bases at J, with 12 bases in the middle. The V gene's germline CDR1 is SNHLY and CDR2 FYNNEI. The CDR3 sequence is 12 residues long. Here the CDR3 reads CASLTSRTEAFF. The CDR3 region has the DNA TGTGCCAGCCTTACCTCCCGGACTGAAGCTTTCTTT. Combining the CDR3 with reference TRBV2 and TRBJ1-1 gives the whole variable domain EPEVTQTPSHQVTQMGQEVILRCVPISNHLYFYWYRQILGQKVEFLVSFYNNEISEKSEIFDDQFSVERPDGSNFTLKIRSTKLEDSAMYFCASLTSRTEAFFGQGTRLTVV.

CDR3 sequence reads: CASSYNDRGGIYEQYF. In nucleotides, the CDR3 is TGTGCCAGCAGCTATAACGACAGGGGGGGAATCTACGAGCAGTACTTC. The V gene is TRBV21-1, the J gene TRBJ2-7; the table's TRBD1 call for D was not verified on the DNA. TRBV21-1 is classified as a pseudogene. The CDR3 covers 16 residues.

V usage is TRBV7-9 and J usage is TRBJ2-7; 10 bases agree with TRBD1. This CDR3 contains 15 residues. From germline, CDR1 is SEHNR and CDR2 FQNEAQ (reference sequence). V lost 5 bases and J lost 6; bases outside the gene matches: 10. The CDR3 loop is CASSPPGTGEGEQYF. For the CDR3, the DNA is TGTGCCAGCAGCCCACCCGGGACAGGGGAAGGCGAGCAGTACTTC.

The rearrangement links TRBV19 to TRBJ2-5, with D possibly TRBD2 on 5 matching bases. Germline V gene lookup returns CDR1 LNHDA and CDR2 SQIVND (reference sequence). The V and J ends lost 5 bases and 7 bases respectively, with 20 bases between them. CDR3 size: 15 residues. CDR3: CASSLRPGAGRTQYF. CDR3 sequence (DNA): TGTGCCAGTAGTCTCCGCCCCGGTGCGGGTAGGACCCAGTACTTC. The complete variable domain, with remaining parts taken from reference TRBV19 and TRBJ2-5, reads DGGITQSPKYLFRKEGQNVTLSCEQNLNHDAMYWYRQDPGQGLRLIYYSQIVNDFQKGDIAEGYSVSREKKESFPLTVTSAQKNPTAFYLCASSLRPGAGRTQYFGPGTRLLVL.

The CDR3 here is CASSLGSGMQFF. The DNA of the CDR3 is TGTGCCAGCAGCTTGGGAAGCGGGATGCAGTTCTTC. This chain joins TRBV5-4 and TRBJ2-1; 7 positions agree with TRBD2. The CDR3 consists of 12 residues. V lost 0 bases to trimming and J lost 12 bases; unmatched junction nucleotides: 3. Germline V gene data show CDR1 as SGHNT and CDR2 as YYREEE (reference sequence).

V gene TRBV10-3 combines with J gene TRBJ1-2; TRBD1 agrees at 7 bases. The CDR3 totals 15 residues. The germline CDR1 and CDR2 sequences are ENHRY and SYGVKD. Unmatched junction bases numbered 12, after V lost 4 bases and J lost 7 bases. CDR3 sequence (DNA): TGTGCCATCAGTGTTGAGACAGGGACTAGGAGTGGCTACACCTTC. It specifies CAISVETGTRSGYTF.

The CDR3 nucleotides read TGCGCCAGCAGCCAAGATGCACTCTCTGGGGCCAACGTCCTGACTTTC. Its protein product is CASSQDALSGANVLTF. The chain couples TRBV4-1 to TRBJ2-6; the D is unclear. The CDR3 is 16 residues long. Trimming took off 0 bases at V and 0 bases at J, with 6 bases between the two ends. Per germline, CDR1 MGHRA and CDR2 YSYEKL.

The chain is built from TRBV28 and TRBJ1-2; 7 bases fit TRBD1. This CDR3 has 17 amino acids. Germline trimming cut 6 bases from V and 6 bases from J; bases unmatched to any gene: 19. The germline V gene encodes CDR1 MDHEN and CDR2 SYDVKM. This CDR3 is CASRVPRGRGKGNGYTF. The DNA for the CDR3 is TGTGCCAGCAGAGTTCCCCGGGGCAGGGGGAAGGGGAATGGCTACACCTTC.

CDR3 nucleotide sequence: TGTGCCAGCAGCGTAGAACTAGCGGGAAGTGGGAAGCAGTTCTTC. The encoded protein is CASSVELAGSGKQFF. The chain employs TRBV9 and TRBJ2-1; 10 nucleotides match TRBD2. J was trimmed by 11 bases and V by 0 bases; bases with no gene match: 8. Looked up from germline, CDR1 is SGDLS and CDR2 is YYNGEE. The CDR3 is made up of 15 amino acids.

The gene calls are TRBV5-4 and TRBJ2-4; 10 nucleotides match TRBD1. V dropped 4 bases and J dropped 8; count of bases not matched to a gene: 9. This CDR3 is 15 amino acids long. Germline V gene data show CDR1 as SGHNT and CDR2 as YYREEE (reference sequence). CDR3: CASSPGGGTGDIQYF. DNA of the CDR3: TGTGCCAGCAGCCCCGGGGGGGGGACAGGGGACATTCAGTACTTC.